The clone carrying this T cell receptor (beta chain) was picked up many times. V dropped 4 bases and J dropped 3 bases, with 13 bases sitting between them. This CDR3 contains 15 residues. CDR1 and CDR2 from the germline V gene are MGHDK and SYGVNS. This entry comes from a study of T cells after yellow fever vaccination. In TCRdb, the 5' RACE reads were re-called with MiXCR into one record per CDR3 protein. The sample yields about 57,000 distinct CDR3 sequences, approximately 7.4% seen once. The sequence was collected from a man between 25 and 39 years old who received the YFV17D yellow fever vaccine. The sample in question was CD8+ T cells sorted from PBMCs, obtained 15 days after the yellow fever booster vaccination. The J gene is TRBJ1-5, the V gene TRBV25-1, with D unclear. The CDR3, as DNA: TGTGCCAGCAGTGCTTCGGGTTTAGTCAATCAGCCCCAGCATTTT. Translated: CASSASGLVNQPQHF.